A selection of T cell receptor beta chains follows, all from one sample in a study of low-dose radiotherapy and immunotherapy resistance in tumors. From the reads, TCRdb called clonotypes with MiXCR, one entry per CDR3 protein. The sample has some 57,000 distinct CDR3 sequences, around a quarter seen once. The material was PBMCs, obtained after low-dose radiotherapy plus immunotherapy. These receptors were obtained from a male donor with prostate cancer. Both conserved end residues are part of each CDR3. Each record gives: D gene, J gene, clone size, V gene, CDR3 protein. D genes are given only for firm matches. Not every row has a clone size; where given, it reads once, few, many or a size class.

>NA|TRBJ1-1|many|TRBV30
CAWMRAMNTEAFF
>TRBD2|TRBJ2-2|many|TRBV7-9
CASSSQTSGIFGELFF
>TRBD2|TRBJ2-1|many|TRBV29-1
CSVEPGLADFYNEQFF
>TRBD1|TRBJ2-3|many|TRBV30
CAWGDRRRTDTQYF
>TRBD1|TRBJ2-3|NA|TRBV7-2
CASSAQGQVSTDTQYF
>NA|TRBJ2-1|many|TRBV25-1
CASSAPGGLSREQFF
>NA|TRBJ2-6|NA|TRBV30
CAWSVRGPGANVLTF
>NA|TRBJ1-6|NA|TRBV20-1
CSARDFASPLHF
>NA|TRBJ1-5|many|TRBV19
CASSTTGFQPQHF
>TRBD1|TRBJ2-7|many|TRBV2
CASRPTGGSSYEQYF
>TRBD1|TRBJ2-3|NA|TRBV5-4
CASSGGTVDTQYF
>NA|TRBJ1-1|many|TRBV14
CASSPGGATEAFF
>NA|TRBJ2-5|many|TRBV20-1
CSATLPNVRVWETQYF
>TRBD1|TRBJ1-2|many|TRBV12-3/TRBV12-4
CASRTQGGGYTF
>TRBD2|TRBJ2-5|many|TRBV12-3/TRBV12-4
CASSPYSGGGVIGKETQYF
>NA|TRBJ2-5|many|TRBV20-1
CSASGEQETQYF
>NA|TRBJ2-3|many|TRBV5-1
CASRLQGVGSTDTQYF
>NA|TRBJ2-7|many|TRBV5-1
CASSLGPSPGEAEQYF
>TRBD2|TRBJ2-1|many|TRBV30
CAWRTGLAGDEQFF
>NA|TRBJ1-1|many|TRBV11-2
CASSLQGPNTEAFF
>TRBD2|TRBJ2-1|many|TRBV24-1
CATSDRGLAENEQFF
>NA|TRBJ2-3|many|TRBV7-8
CASSLEPTRSTDTQYF
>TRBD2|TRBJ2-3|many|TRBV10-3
CAISESLGSSGGHPDTQYF
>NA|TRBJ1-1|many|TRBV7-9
CASSSGLWNTEAFF
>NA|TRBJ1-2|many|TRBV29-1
CSGQANYGYTF
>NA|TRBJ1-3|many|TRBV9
CASSAGSGNTIYF
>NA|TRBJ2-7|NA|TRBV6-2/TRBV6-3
CASSTPLGGYEQYF
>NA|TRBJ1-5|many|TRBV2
CASSESWVGQPQHF
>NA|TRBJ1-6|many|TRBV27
CASSPQEDENSPLHF
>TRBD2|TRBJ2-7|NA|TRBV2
CASSESGGGLGEQYF
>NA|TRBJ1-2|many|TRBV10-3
CAITPLTEGMGGYTF
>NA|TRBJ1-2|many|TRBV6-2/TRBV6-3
CASSYSRSGAFGYTF
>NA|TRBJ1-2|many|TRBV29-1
CSVYVNYGYTF
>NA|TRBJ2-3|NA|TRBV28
CASHRELGDTQYF
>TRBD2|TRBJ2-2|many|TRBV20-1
CSARDSGLAGDTGELFF
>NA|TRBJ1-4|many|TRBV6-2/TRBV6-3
CASSYAGIVGEKLFF
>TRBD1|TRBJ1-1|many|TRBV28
CASSSRQGYTEAFF
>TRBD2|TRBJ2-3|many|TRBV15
CATSRDRLASSTDTQYF
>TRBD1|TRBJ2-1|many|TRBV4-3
CASSHSQTTWTGVTSSYNEQFF
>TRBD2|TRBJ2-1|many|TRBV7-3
CASSLGSLAGGLDEQFF
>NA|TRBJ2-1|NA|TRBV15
CATRSHISRVQFF
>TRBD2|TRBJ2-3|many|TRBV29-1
CSVEDPLAGGNTDTQYF